This T cell receptor beta chain emerged from a study of cytomegalovirus exposure and HLA in healthy donors. The CDR3 contains 15 residues. V gave up 4 bases and J gave up 0 bases, with 12 bases separating them. In germline, CDR1 is SEHNR, CDR2 FQNEAQ (reference sequence). PCR was performed using 60 Vbeta and 13 Jbeta primers. Sequenced by immunoSEQ multiplex PCR; TCRdb stores in-frame clones only, minus some. The table records 130,000 to 150,000 clones, about four fifths of them present only once. This sequence originates from a man aged 35 to 55 in good health and CMV-seronegative. Sequenced sample: PBMCs. This chain connects TRBV7-9 to TRBJ1-1, with a possible D match to TRBD1 (6 bases). CDR3 protein: CASSSPDSLNTEAFF. CDR3 in DNA: TGTGCCAGCAGCTCACCGGACAGCTTGAACACTGAAGCTTTCTTT.